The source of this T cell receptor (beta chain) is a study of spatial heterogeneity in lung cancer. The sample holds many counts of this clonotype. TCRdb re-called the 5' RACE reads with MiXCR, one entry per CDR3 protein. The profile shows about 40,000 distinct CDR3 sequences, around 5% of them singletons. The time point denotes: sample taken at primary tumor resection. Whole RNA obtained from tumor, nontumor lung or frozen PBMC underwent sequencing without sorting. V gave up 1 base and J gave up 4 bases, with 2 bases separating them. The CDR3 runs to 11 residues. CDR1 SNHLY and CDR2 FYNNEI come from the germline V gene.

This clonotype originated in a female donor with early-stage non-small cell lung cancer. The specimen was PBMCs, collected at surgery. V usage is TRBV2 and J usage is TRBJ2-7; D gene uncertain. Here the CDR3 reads CASSEEYEQYF. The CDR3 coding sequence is TGTGCCAGCAGTGAAGAATACGAGCAGTACTTC.